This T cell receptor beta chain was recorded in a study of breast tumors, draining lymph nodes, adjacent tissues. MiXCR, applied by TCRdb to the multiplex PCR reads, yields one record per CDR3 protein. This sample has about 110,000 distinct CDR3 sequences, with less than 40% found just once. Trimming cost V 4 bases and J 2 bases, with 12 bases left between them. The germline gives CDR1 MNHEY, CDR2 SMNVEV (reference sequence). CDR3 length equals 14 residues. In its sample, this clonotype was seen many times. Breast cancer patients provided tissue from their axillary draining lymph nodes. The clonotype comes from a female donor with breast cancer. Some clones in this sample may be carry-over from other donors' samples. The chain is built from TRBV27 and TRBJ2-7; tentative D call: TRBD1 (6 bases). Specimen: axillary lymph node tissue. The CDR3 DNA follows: TGTGCCAGCAGTTGGGGGCAGGGAACCTACGAGCAGTACTTC. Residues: CASSWGQGTYEQYF.